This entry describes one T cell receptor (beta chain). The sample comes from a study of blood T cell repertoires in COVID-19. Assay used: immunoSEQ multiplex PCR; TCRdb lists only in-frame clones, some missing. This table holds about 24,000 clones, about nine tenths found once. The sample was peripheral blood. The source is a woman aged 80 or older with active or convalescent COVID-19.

The CDR3 reads CASSIGGVRGRGEAFF. DNA of the CDR3: TGTGCCAGTAGTATTGGGGGGGTCAGGGGCCGCGGTGAAGCTTTCTTT. The chain combines TRBV19 with TRBJ1-1; tentatively, D is TRBD1 (6 bases). This CDR3 has 16 residues. V gave up 3 bases and J gave up 7 bases, with 21 bases separating them. The germline V gene encodes CDR1 LNHDA and CDR2 SQIVND (reference sequence).